This is a list of T cell receptor beta chains from one sample in a study of response to subunit inactivated influenza vaccine. Each CDR3 protein gets one entry after TCRdb re-called the RT-PCR reads with MiXCR. The data contain 650,000 to 800,000 distinct CDR3 sequences, approximately 13% of them singletons. Sequenced material: PBMCs from blood, taken roughly 15 days before vaccination. These receptors originate from a middle-aged man who received an inactivated influenza vaccine. The CDR3 runs from the conserved cysteine through the conserved F or W. D genes are given only for firm matches. Some rows mark clone size as missing; the rest say once, few, many or name a class of expanded clone.

j_call clone_size v_call d_call cdr3_aa cdr3_nt
TRBJ2-7 few TRBV20-1 NA CSARGQIYEQYF TGCAGTGCTAGAGGCCAGATCTACGAGCAGTACTTC
TRBJ1-1 NA TRBV15 NA CATSRGGNQIMNTEAFF TGTGCCACCAGCAGAGGGGGGAACCAAATCATGAACACTGAAGCTTTCTTT
TRBJ2-3 few TRBV12-3/TRBV12-4 TRBD2 CASILGEGSGPDTQYF TGTGCCAGCATCCTGGGAGAGGGTAGCGGGCCCGATACGCAGTATTTT
TRBJ2-3 few TRBV28 NA CASSTIRYTDTQYF TGTGCCAGCAGTACCATCCGCTACACAGATACGCAGTATTTT
TRBJ2-7 few TRBV5-1 NA CASSLVGGGVFYEQYF TGCGCCAGCAGCTTGGTAGGTGGTGGGGTCTTCTACGAGCAGTACTTC
TRBJ2-7 NA TRBV4-1 NA CASSQVVGVEQYF TGCGCCAGCAGCCAAGTCGTGGGGGTCGAGCAGTACTTC
TRBJ2-7 NA TRBV20-1 TRBD2 CSANLAVQTYEQYF TGCAGTGCTAACCTAGCGGTTCAGACCTACGAGCAGTACTTC
TRBJ1-1 few TRBV29-1 NA CSVENGLNTEAFF TGCAGCGTTGAAAACGGGCTGAACACTGAAGCTTTCTTT
TRBJ2-1 NA TRBV20-1 NA CSASVLGARNEQFF TGCAGTGCTAGTGTTTTGGGGGCCCGCAATGAGCAGTTCTTC
TRBJ2-5 few TRBV20-1 NA CSAPGEEETQYF TGCAGTGCTCCAGGGGAGGAAGAGACCCAGTACTTC
TRBJ2-6 NA TRBV3-1 TRBD1 CASSPYRGPGANVLTF TGTGCCAGCAGCCCCTACAGGGGGCCTGGGGCCAACGTCCTGACTTTC
TRBJ2-5 few TRBV7-3 TRBD2 CASSPQREQPQYF TGTGCCAGCAGCCCCCAGCGGGAGCAACCCCAGTACTTC
TRBJ2-3 NA TRBV20-1 TRBD1 CSARETWGQASADTQYF TGCAGTGCTAGAGAAACTTGGGGACAGGCCTCCGCCGATACGCAGTATTTT
TRBJ2-7 many TRBV12-3/TRBV12-4 NA CASKLSAQNSYEQYF TGTGCCAGCAAACTTTCCGCCCAAAACTCCTACGAGCAGTACTTC
TRBJ2-2 few TRBV7-2 TRBD1 CASSQADRVLIGELFF TGTGCCAGCAGCCAAGCAGACAGGGTTCTGATCGGGGAGCTGTTTTTT
TRBJ2-7 NA TRBV4-3 NA CASSQEVSRGMGEQYF TGCGCCAGCAGCCAAGAGGTATCTAGGGGGATGGGGGAGCAGTACTTC
TRBJ2-7 few TRBV28 TRBD2 CASSLTGTSVLSYEQYF TGTGCCAGCAGTTTAACAGGGACTAGCGTATTGTCCTACGAGCAGTACTTC
TRBJ2-2 NA TRBV15 NA CATSRGQSTGELFF TGTGCCACCAGCAGAGGACAGAGCACTGGGGAGCTGTTTTTT
TRBJ2-6 NA TRBV15 TRBD1 CATSVGTGTSGANVLTF TGTGCCACCAGCGTAGGGACAGGGACATCTGGGGCCAACGTCCTGACTTTC
TRBJ2-5 few TRBV10-3 TRBD2 CAISESSGVQETQYF TGTGCCATCAGTGAGAGTAGCGGGGTCCAAGAGACCCAGTACTTC
TRBJ2-1 few TRBV28 TRBD2 CASRSIGGGYNEQFF TGTGCCAGCAGGTCCATTGGGGGGGGTTACAATGAGCAGTTCTTC
TRBJ1-1 many TRBV20-1 TRBD1 CSARAQGARSEAFF TGCAGTGCTAGGGCGCAGGGGGCTAGGTCTGAAGCTTTCTTT
TRBJ1-3 few TRBV5-1 TRBD1 CASSLQGANSGNTIYF TGCGCCAGCAGCTTGCAGGGGGCGAACTCTGGAAACACCATATATTTT
TRBJ2-1 NA TRBV20-1 NA CSARDPSGSYNEQFF TGCAGTGCTAGAGATCCGAGCGGTTCCTACAATGAGCAGTTCTTC
TRBJ2-7 NA TRBV5-1 NA CASSFGLLKGEQYF TGCGCCAGCAGCTTCGGACTCCTCAAAGGCGAGCAGTACTTC
TRBJ2-5 few TRBV27 NA CASSPYGGPMETQYF TGTGCCAGCAGTCCCTATGGAGGACCCATGGAGACCCAGTACTTC
TRBJ2-2 many TRBV27 NA CASKGTGELFF TGTGCCAGCAAGGGGACCGGGGAGCTGTTTTTT
TRBJ2-3 few TRBV18 NA CASTKTGETDTQYF TGTGCCAGCACGAAGACAGGTGAAACAGATACGCAGTATTTT
TRBJ2-1 once TRBV4-3 TRBD1 CASSHRDRVYNEQFF TGCGCCAGCAGCCACCGGGACAGGGTTTACAATGAGCAGTTCTTC
TRBJ1-2 NA TRBV2 NA CASSRHGTLNYGYTF TGTGCCAGCAGTCGACACGGGACGCTGAACTATGGCTACACCTTC
TRBJ1-1 NA TRBV14 NA CASSQDWSTEAFF TGTGCCAGCAGCCAAGATTGGAGCACTGAAGCTTTCTTT
TRBJ1-6 NA TRBV10-3 NA CALRRGDNSPLHF TGTGCCCTCCGTCGGGGGGATAATTCACCCCTCCACTTT
TRBJ2-7 few TRBV7-6 NA CASSSQDPTRSYEQYF TGTGCCAGCAGCTCGCAGGACCCGACTCGCTCCTACGAGCAGTACTTC
TRBJ2-3 NA TRBV29-1 TRBD2 CSTRRQGGADTQYF TGCAGTACCCGTAGGCAGGGAGGGGCAGATACGCAGTATTTT
TRBJ1-3 many TRBV16 NA CASSQMGTSGNTIYF TGTGCCAGCAGCCAAATGGGAACTTCTGGAAACACCATATATTTT
TRBJ2-1 few TRBV5-1 NA CASSRFSRLSSYNEQFF TGCGCCAGCAGCAGGTTTTCACGACTTAGCTCCTACAATGAGCAGTTCTTC
TRBJ2-7 many TRBV29-1 NA CSGAGPSYEQYF TGCAGCGGTGCAGGGCCCTCCTACGAGCAGTACTTC
TRBJ1-2 few TRBV9 NA CASSVGGWSPTGYTF TGTGCCAGCAGCGTAGGAGGGTGGAGCCCGACGGGCTACACCTTC
TRBJ1-5 NA TRBV18 NA CASSPQGNIGSQHF TGTGCCAGCTCACCACAGGGGAATATCGGCTCCCAGCATTTT
TRBJ2-1 many TRBV10-3 NA CAIRDGPYNEQFF TGTGCCATCAGGGACGGTCCCTACAATGAGCAGTTCTTC
TRBJ1-1 NA TRBV10-3 NA CAISNTGRVHNLMNTEAFF TGTGCCATCAGCAACACGGGGAGAGTACACAACCTAATGAACACTGAAGCTTTCTTT
TRBJ2-7 NA TRBV5-1 NA CASRPLGGTDEQYF TGCGCCAGCAGACCCTTGGGGGGAACAGACGAGCAGTACTTC
TRBJ1-6 many TRBV9 NA CASSPEVNSPLHF TGTGCCAGCAGCCCAGAAGTTAATTCACCCCTCCACTTT
TRBJ2-3 few TRBV3-1 TRBD2 CASSQLGLAGSTDTQYF TGTGCCAGCAGCCAATTAGGACTAGCGGGAAGCACAGATACGCAGTATTTT
TRBJ2-3 few TRBV7-2 TRBD1 CASSLEGAQDTQYF TGTGCCAGCAGCTTAGAGGGGGCCCAAGATACGCAGTATTTT
TRBJ2-4 few TRBV18 NA CASSPPGEGIQYF TGTGCCAGCTCACCACCCGGAGAGGGCATTCAGTACTTC